The clone carrying this TCR beta chain was seen many times. No antigen is known for it. These data come from a study of T cells in Graves' hyperthyroidism and ophthalmopathy. Study-level findings and limits: The model's output predicted ophthalmopathy at a median of about 6.5 months prior to onset.

Ophthalmopathy patients all had a Clinical Activity Score of at least 3, a NOSPECS grade of at least 4 and disease under 3 months old. Uncontrolled infection, other autoimmune disease, pregnancy or lactation barred patients from enrollment. Source material for PBMCs was more than 7.5 ml fresh peripheral blood. It was RNA transcripts that yielded the amplified TCR beta CDR3 regions. First-round RT-PCR with HTBI primers amplified the TCR CDR3 region. From the multiplex PCR reads, TCRdb called clonotypes with MiXCR, one entry per CDR3 protein. Among under 250,000 distinct CDR3 sequences listed, about 24% were seen once. The CDR3 totals 14 residues. Per germline, CDR1 ENHRY and CDR2 SYGVKD. V shed 6 bases, J shed 2 bases, and the junction held 4 bases outside the gene matches.

The sequenced sample was blood. The chain links TRBV10-3 to TRBJ2-5, with TRBD2 identical over 9 bases. This receptor was taken from a woman aged 35 to 49 with Graves' ophthalmopathy. CDR3 DNA: TGTGCCATCAGAGCGGGAGGAGAGCAAGAGACCCAGTACTTC. Encoded protein: CAIRAGGEQETQYF.